The 15 T cell receptor beta chains presented below share a single source sample, sequenced in a study of T cells of healthy individuals. TCRdb recomputed calls from the 5' RACE reads with MiXCR, one row per CDR3 protein. The data show 100,000 or so distinct CDR3 sequences, with roughly 18% seen just once and roughly 6.2% held by the top ten. These receptors all stem from a human donor in good health.

The chain recombines TRBV27 with TRBJ2-1; 7 bases fit TRBD2. This CDR3 contains 15 residues. Germline assignment: CDR1 MNHEY and CDR2 SMNVEV (reference sequence). V trimming: 6 bases; J trimming: 0 bases; junction bases outside the gene matches: 5. Here the CDR3 DNA reads TGTGCCAGCAGACTAGCGCAGAGCTCCTACAATGAGCAGTTCTTC. Protein product: CASRLAQSSYNEQFF.

This clonotype has ten or more counts. The rearrangement uses TRBV5-1 and TRBJ2-4, with D perhaps assigned TRBD1 or TRBD2 (5 bases each). The CDR3 length is 14 residues. Trimming removed 4 bases at V and 3 bases at J, with 11 bases between. Germline CDR1 reads SGHRS; CDR2 reads YFSETQ. The CDR3 nucleotides are TGCGCCAGCAGCCCGAGGGGCAGCAAAAACATTCAGTACTTC. Its translation is CASSPRGSKNIQYF.

The chain uses TRBV6-6 and TRBJ2-7; 11 bases are shared with TRBD1. The CDR3 has 13 amino acids. From germline, CDR1 is MNHNY and CDR2 SVGAGI (reference sequence). V was pared by 10 bases and J by 6 bases, with 8 bases of the junction left unmatched. The CDR3 coding sequence is TGTGCCACAGGCGGGACAGGGGGGCCCGAGCAGTACTTC. It codes for CATGGTGGPEQYF.

The genes are TRBV18 and TRBJ2-1, with TRBD2 identical over 11 bases. Germline CDR1 KGHSH, CDR2 LQKENI. This CDR3 has 15 residues. V gave up 4 bases and J gave up 4 bases; unmatched junction bases: 3. This CDR3 is CASSLGLADYNEQFF. The CDR3 DNA sequence: TGTGCCAGCTCACTGGGACTAGCGGATTACAATGAGCAGTTCTTC.

This clonotype was counted many times. V gene TRBV7-6 combines with J gene TRBJ1-5; tentatively, D is TRBD1 (6 bases). V was pared by 6 bases and J by 6 bases, with 12 bases between. The CDR3 has 13 amino acids. CDR1 is SGHVS and CDR2 is FNYEAQ in the germline V gene. Here the CDR3 reads CASSPQGRQPQHF. CDR3 DNA: TGTGCCAGCAGTCCACAGGGACGTCAGCCCCAGCATTTT.

This clonotype was seen ten or more times. The V call is TRBV6-2 or TRBV6-3, the J call TRBJ2-7; 9 positions agree with TRBD1. Germline V gene data show CDR1 as MNHEY and CDR2 as SVGEGT. After removal of 6 bases from V and 7 bases from J, the junction contained 10 bases not matched to a gene. The CDR3 covers 14 residues. CDR3 nucleotides: TGTGCCAGCAGCTCAGGGACAGGGTCTCGGGAGCAGTACTTC. This encodes CASSSGTGSREQYF.

The chain combines TRBV10-3 with TRBJ2-6; possible D gene TRBD2, 6 bases. CDR3 length: 17 amino acids. The ends were cut back, 4 bases at V and 0 bases at J, with 13 bases in the middle. Germline CDR1 and CDR2: ENHRY and SYGVKD. Written as DNA, the CDR3 is TGTGCCATCAGTGTCGGGGGAGGCAACTCTGGGGCCAACGTCCTGACTTTC. Translation gives CAISVGGGNSGANVLTF.

In this sample, this clonotype turned up many times. V and J are TRBV30 and TRBJ1-1; D gene unclear. Germline V gene data show CDR1 as GTSNPN and CDR2 as SVGIG (reference sequence). V was clipped by 3 bases and J by 4 bases, with 12 bases between them. This CDR3 has 13 amino acids. The CDR3 loop reads CAWRWSWGTEAFF. The CDR3 DNA sequence: TGTGCCTGGAGGTGGAGCTGGGGCACTGAAGCTTTCTTT.

This clonotype was observed a handful of times. The chain uses TRBV18 and TRBJ2-1, with D possibly being TRBD2 (5 bases). Germline-derived CDR1 and CDR2 are KGHSH and LQKENI. The length of the CDR3 is 16 residues. The ends were cut back, 3 bases at V and 5 bases at J, with 17 bases in the middle. The CDR3 bases are TGTGCCAGCTCACCGATAGAGGGTCAGGCAGACAATGAGCAGTTCTTC. It is translated as CASSPIEGQADNEQFF.

This clonotype was seen a handful of times. The rearrangement uses TRBV24-1 and TRBJ2-1; 7 bases agree with TRBD1. The trim removed 4 bases at V and 1 base at J, leaving 0 bases unmatched. From germline, CDR1 is KGHDR and CDR2 SFDVKD. The CDR3 length is 14 residues. This CDR3 reads CATSEQGSYNEQFF. CDR3 nucleotide sequence: TGTGCCACCAGTGAACAGGGGTCCTACAATGAGCAGTTCTTC.

CDR3 protein: CASSDGSMEYNEQFF. DNA of the CDR3: TGTGCCAGCAGTGACGGGTCAATGGAATACAATGAGCAGTTCTTC. The chain combines TRBV25-1 with TRBJ2-1; unclear D gene. There are 15 residues in the CDR3. Trimming removed 3 bases at V and 4 bases at J, with 13 bases between. The germline gives CDR1 MGHDK, CDR2 SYGVNS.

The CDR3 protein is CATSRDLADRQFF. The CDR3 nucleotides read TGTGCCACCAGCAGAGATCTAGCGGATCGGCAGTTCTTC. This chain joins TRBV15 and TRBJ2-1; 7 nucleotides agree with TRBD2. The germline CDR1 and CDR2 sequences are LNHNV and YYDKDF (reference sequence). Trimming at V came to 0 bases and at J to 12 bases, leaving 5 bases not matched to a gene. CDR3 size: 13 residues.

This clonotype was counted many times. The genes are TRBV12-3 or TRBV12-4 and TRBJ1-2; maybe TRBD1 (5 bases). V shed 1 base and J shed 8 bases, with 11 bases lying between them. This CDR3 is built from 13 residues. The CDR3 coding sequence is TGTGCCAGCAGTTTAGGGGGCCCCCTGGGCTACACCTTC. Amino acid sequence: CASSLGGPLGYTF.

In this sample, this clonotype turned up a few times. This rearrangement joins TRBV7-9 to TRBJ1-1; D not resolved. The V gene lost 3 bases and the J gene lost 1 base, with 6 bases spanning the gap. The V gene's germline CDR1 is SEHNR and CDR2 FQNEAQ (reference sequence). CDR3 length equals 13 residues. CDR3 region: CASSFVRNTEAFF. The CDR3 bases are TGTGCCAGCAGCTTTGTCAGGAACACTGAAGCTTTCTTT.

This clonotype was detected ten times or more. The V and J genes are TRBV27 and TRBJ1-1; D remains ambiguous. This CDR3 region has 13 residues. Germline values: CDR1 MNHEY, CDR2 SMNVEV (reference sequence). Trimming left V 4 bases short and J 1 base short, with 7 bases between. CDR3: CASSSDRNTEAFF. In DNA, the CDR3 is TGTGCCAGCAGTTCGGACCGGAACACTGAAGCTTTCTTT.